The 28 T cell receptor beta chains below were found in one sample sequenced in a study of T-cell reconstitution after alpha-beta-depleted transplantation in children. Unique molecular identifiers were incorporated when the TCRbeta library was constructed. One entry per CDR3 protein results from TCRdb running MiXCR on the PCR reads. Found here are 98,000 or so distinct CDR3 sequences, 23% of them singletons; the top ten hold roughly a fifth. This sample comprised PBMCs, obtained before TCRalphabeta/CD19-depleted stem cell transplant. The receptors originated from a boy younger than 10 with acute lymphoblastic leukemia, due to receive a stem cell transplant.

The chain links TRBV9 to TRBJ2-2, with 7 bases matching TRBD2. This CDR3 is 16 amino acids long. J was trimmed by 1 base and V by 1 base; bases with no gene match: 4. The germline V gene encodes CDR1 SGDLS and CDR2 YYNGEE. CDR3 DNA: TGTGCCAGCAGCGTACTAGCGGAGGGGAACACCGGGGAGCTGTTTTTT. Translation gives CASSVLAEGNTGELFF.

This clonotype turned up a few times. The chain joins TRBV6-6 to TRBJ2-1; D not resolved. The CDR3 sequence is 13 residues long. Trimming removed 11 bases at V and 5 bases at J, with 16 bases between. CDR1 MNHNY and CDR2 SVGAGI come from the germline V gene (reference sequence). Written as DNA, the CDR3 is TGTGCCCACAGCAGGCCGGCTGACAATGAGCAGTTCTTC. This gives the protein CAHSRPADNEQFF.

This clonotype was picked up a small number of times. This rearrangement joins TRBV28 to TRBJ2-7, with D possibly being TRBD1 (6 bases). Deletions cut 6 bases from V and 5 bases from J, with 20 bases between. CDR3 length equals 15 residues. Germline V gives CDR1 MDHEN, CDR2 SYDVKM. CDR3 region: CASRVIRDNLNEQYF. The CDR3 coding sequence is TGTGCCAGCAGAGTAATCCGGGACAATCTCAACGAGCAGTACTTC.

The chain has TRBV14 and TRBJ1-4; 7 bases agree with TRBD1. After removal of 3 bases from V and 7 bases from J, the junction contained 11 bases not matched to a gene. The CDR3 is 16 amino acids. Germline V CDR1 and CDR2: SGHDN, FVKESK. CDR3: CASSQRRGRDAEKLFF. The CDR3 nucleotides are TGTGCCAGCAGCCAGCGAAGGGGGCGGGATGCTGAAAAACTGTTTTTT.

This clonotype was picked up many times. The chain employs TRBV25-1 and TRBJ2-1, with 12 bases lining up with TRBD1. The J segment lost 7 bases and the V segment lost 4 bases, leaving 8 bases of the junction unmatched. The CDR3 covers 16 residues. Germline lookup yields CDR1 MGHDK and CDR2 SYGVNS. CDR3 in DNA: TGTGCCAGCAGTGGCCGGGACAGGGGGCTTATGAATGAGCAGTTCTTC. This encodes CASSGRDRGLMNEQFF.

This clonotype was observed many times. V usage is TRBV20-1 and J usage is TRBJ2-3; no clear D. V lost 1 base, J lost 4 bases, and 6 bases lay in between. This CDR3 has 12 residues. Per germline, CDR1 DFQATT and CDR2 SNEGSKA (reference sequence). CDR3 sequence reads: CSARVRPDTQYF. The DNA for the CDR3 is TGCAGTGCTAGAGTTAGGCCAGATACGCAGTATTTT.

This clonotype came up a few times. The chain recombines TRBV3-1 with TRBJ2-7; D possibly corresponds to TRBD1 (5 bases). The CDR3 runs to 12 residues. Trimming stripped 8 bases from V and 2 bases from J, with 10 bases between. The germline CDR1 and CDR2 sequences are LGHDT and YNNKEL (reference sequence). The DNA for the CDR3 is TGTGCCAGCCAAGACAGTACCTACGAGCAGTACTTC. Its translation: CASQDSTYEQYF.

On this clonotype itself: A much larger clone lies one base from this, so it may be a read error. The rearrangement uses TRBV28 and TRBJ2-3; TRBD1 matches 10 bases. Gene TRBJ1-5 matches the end of the DNA better, so the J call may be wrong. This CDR3 has 15 amino acids. Germline assignment: CDR1 MDHEN and CDR2 SYDVKM. The CDR3 here is CASSARDRGGDTQHF. DNA of the CDR3: TGTGCCAGCAGCGCCCGGGACAGGGGAGGAGATACGCAGCATTTT.

The chain has TRBV6-1 and TRBJ2-5, with a weak D call TRBD2 (6 bases). V lost 6 bases, J lost 1 base, and 15 bases lay in between. Germline lookup yields CDR1 MNHNS and CDR2 SASEGT. The CDR3 totals 15 residues. Here the CDR3 reads CASSPRRGSQETQYF. CDR3 bases: TGTGCCAGCAGCCCTAGGAGGGGTTCCCAAGAGACCCAGTACTTC.

The rearrangement uses TRBV6-4 and TRBJ1-1, with a tentative D call TRBD1 (6 bases). The germline gives CDR1 MRHNA, CDR2 SNTAGT. The length of the CDR3 is 12 residues. Trimming stripped 6 bases from V and 7 bases from J, with 12 bases between. Here the CDR3 reads CASRMTGGEAFF. DNA for the CDR3: TGTGCCAGCAGGATGACAGGCGGTGAAGCTTTCTTT.

This clonotype was observed a few times. Written as DNA, the CDR3 is TGTGCCAGCAGCTTGGGCAGCGGGGAGACTTACAATGAGCAGTTCTTC. As protein: CASSLGSGETYNEQFF. This rearrangement joins TRBV5-5 to TRBJ2-1; TRBD2 matches 7 bases. Germline assignment: CDR1 SGHKS and CDR2 YYEKEE (reference sequence). This CDR3 is built from 16 residues. With V trimmed by 0 bases and J by 4 bases, 7 bases remained unmatched.

Many counts were recorded for this clonotype. The V call is TRBV12-3 or TRBV12-4, the J call TRBJ2-5; no clear D. The CDR3 is made up of 14 amino acids. Trimming removed 7 bases from V and 7 bases from J, with 19 bases in between. The CDR3 nucleotides read TGTGCCAGCACCCTTGGGTCCTCTGGTGGGACCCAGTACTTC. Translating it yields CASTLGSSGGTQYF.

The chain combines TRBV2 with TRBJ2-1, with 10 bases identical to TRBD2. This CDR3 has 17 residues. The V gene's germline CDR1 is SNHLY and CDR2 FYNNEI. After removal of 7 bases from V and 8 bases from J, the junction contained 17 bases not matched to a gene. CDR3 residues: CASNGLAGEPRGDEQFF. For the CDR3, the DNA is TGTGCCAGCAATGGCCTAGCGGGAGAACCACGGGGGGATGAGCAGTTCTTC.

This clonotype was recorded a few times. The J gene is TRBJ1-1, the V gene TRBV7-9; tentatively, D is TRBD1 (6 bases). The V gene lost 3 bases and the J gene lost 6 bases, with 8 bases spanning the gap. Germline-derived CDR1 and CDR2 are SEHNR and FQNEAQ (reference sequence). The CDR3 loop spans 12 amino acids. Here the CDR3 DNA reads TGTGCCAGCAGCTTTGAGGGGGCTGAAGCTTTCTTT. Translating gives CASSFEGAEAFF. The whole variable domain, filled in from reference TRBV7-9 and TRBJ1-1, reads DTGVSQNPRHKITKRGQNVTFRCDPISEHNRLYWYRQTLGQGPEFLTYFQNEAQLEKSRLLSDRFSAERPKGSFSTLEIQRTEQGDSAMYLCASSFEGAEAFFGQGTRLTVV.

As regards this clonotype: A much bigger clone sits one base away, suggesting this may be a read error. The chain is built from TRBV6-1 and TRBJ2-1; 13 nucleotides match TRBD2. The CDR3 has 13 residues. Germline-derived CDR1 and CDR2 are MNHNS and SASEGT. CDR3 loop: CAGRLAGGLEQFF. DNA of the CDR3: TGTGCCGGCAGACTAGCGGGAGGCCTAGAGCAGTTCTTC.

This clonotype has only a few counts. The V call is TRBV12-3 or TRBV12-4, the J call TRBJ2-1, with TRBD1 identical over 8 bases. The CDR3 length is 15 residues. Trimming at V came to 3 bases and at J to 4 bases, leaving 5 bases not matched to a gene. DNA for the CDR3: TGTGCCAGCAGTTTCGTGGACAGGGATTACAATGAGCAGTTCTTC. Encoded protein: CASSFVDRDYNEQFF.

This chain connects TRBV29-1 to TRBJ2-1; TRBD2 matches at 8 bases. With 6 bases clipped from V and 0 bases from J, the junction kept 10 bases outside the gene matches. The CDR3 is made up of 16 amino acids. Germline CDR1 is SQVTM and CDR2 is ANQGSEA. CDR3 residues: CSVGGLAFSSYNEQFF. As DNA, the CDR3 is TGCAGCGTGGGAGGACTAGCCTTTAGCTCCTACAATGAGCAGTTCTTC.

The gene calls are TRBV7-2 and TRBJ2-7; D is unclear. Germline V gene sequence: CDR1 SGHTA, CDR2 FQGNSA. The CDR3 has 11 amino acids. Trimming left V 5 bases short and J 0 bases short, with 2 bases between. Written as DNA, the CDR3 is TGTGCCAGCAGCGCCTCCTACGAGCAGTACTTC. Translating gives CASSASYEQYF. The full variable domain, with the rest looked up from reference TRBV7-2 and TRBJ2-7, is GAGVSQSPSNKVTEKGKDVELRCDPISGHTALYWYRQSLGQGLEFLIYFQGNSAPDKSGLPSDRFSAERTGGSVSTLTIQRTQQEDSAVYLCASSASYEQYFGPGTRLTVT.

The rearrangement joins TRBV6-6 to TRBJ1-4; 8 bases are shared with TRBD1. Germline V gene sequence: CDR1 MNHNY, CDR2 SVGAGI (reference sequence). V lost 2 bases, J lost 11 bases, and 1 base stayed unmatched. The CDR3 has 12 amino acids. The CDR3 sequence: CASSYAGGKLFF. The CDR3 DNA is TGTGCCAGCAGTTACGCAGGGGGCAAACTGTTTTTT.

The genes are TRBV6-2 or TRBV6-3 and TRBJ2-1; 9 bases are a match to TRBD2. Germline loops: CDR1 MNHEY, CDR2 SVGEGT. V shed 7 bases, J shed 8 bases, and the junction held 15 bases outside the gene matches. The CDR3 length is 16 residues. CDR3 amino acids: CASNRLAGTIGDEQFF. CDR3 nucleotide sequence: TGTGCCAGCAATCGCCTAGCGGGAACAATCGGCGATGAGCAGTTCTTC.

This chain connects TRBV11-2 to TRBJ2-3; 7 nucleotides agree with TRBD2. The CDR3 covers 16 residues. V lost 5 bases and J lost 2; bases outside the gene matches: 10. Per germline, CDR1 SGHAT and CDR2 FQNNGV. This chain's CDR3 is CASSPRPGTTTDTQYF. For the CDR3, the DNA is TGTGCCAGCAGCCCCAGGCCTGGGACTACCACAGATACGCAGTATTTT. The variable domain in full, completed from reference TRBV11-2 and TRBJ2-3, reads EAGVAQSPRYKIIEKRQSVAFWCNPISGHATLYWYQQILGQGPKLLIQFQNNGVVDDSQLPKDRFSAERLKGVDSTLKIQPAKLEDSAVYLCASSPRPGTTTDTQYFGPGTRLTVL.

The sample holds many counts of this clonotype. The chain is built from TRBV7-2 and TRBJ2-1, with TRBD2 matching 7 bases. The CDR3 has 13 amino acids. CDR1 is SGHTA, CDR2 FQGNSA, per germline. Germline trimming cut 5 bases from V and 2 bases from J; bases unmatched to any gene: 0. CDR3 in DNA: TGTGCCAGCAGCCGGGAGGCCTACAATGAGCAGTTCTTC. The encoded protein is CASSREAYNEQFF.

This clonotype occurred many times. The chain is built from TRBV6-1 and TRBJ2-7; D perhaps matches TRBD1 (6 bases). Trimming cost V 5 bases and J 2 bases, with 16 bases left between them. CDR1 is MNHNS and CDR2 is SASEGT in the germline V gene. This CDR3 has 15 residues. For the CDR3, the DNA is TGTGCCAGCAGTCGAGAATACCGGACAGCCTACGAGCAGTACTTC. Encoded protein: CASSREYRTAYEQYF.

This clonotype came up a few times. This rearrangement joins TRBV5-5 to TRBJ2-1, with 8 bases identical to TRBD2. The V gene end was trimmed by 4 bases and the J gene end by 4 bases; junction bases not matched to a gene: 4. This CDR3 is built from 14 residues. Germline CDR1 SGHKS, CDR2 YYEKEE (reference sequence). This CDR3 is CASSPTSGYNEQFF. DNA for the CDR3: TGTGCCAGCAGCCCCACTAGCGGTTACAATGAGCAGTTCTTC.

This clonotype appeared a few times. The chain uses TRBV15 and TRBJ2-7; TRBD2 matches at 9 bases. CDR1 is LNHNV and CDR2 is YYDKDF in the germline V gene (reference sequence). V shed 1 base, J shed 3 bases, and the junction held 4 bases outside the gene matches. The length of the CDR3 is 15 residues. The CDR3 loop reads CATSRGSSGVYEQYF. CDR3 nucleotides: TGTGCCACCAGCAGAGGGTCTAGCGGGGTCTACGAGCAGTACTTC.

The V and J genes are TRBV7-9 and TRBJ1-2; D gene ambiguous. The CDR3 is 14 residues long. The germline gives CDR1 SEHNR, CDR2 FQNEAQ (reference sequence). V dropped 5 bases and J dropped 4 bases, with 14 bases sitting between them. CDR3 in DNA: TGTGCCAGCAGCCCGTCGGCAGGCCTCTATGGCTACACCTTC. The encoded protein is CASSPSAGLYGYTF.

This clonotype was detected many times. The genes are TRBV6-4 and TRBJ2-1, with a tentative D call TRBD1 (6 bases). The CDR3 length is 15 residues. Trimming removed 6 bases at V and 0 bases at J, with 12 bases between. Germline V gene lookup returns CDR1 MRHNA and CDR2 SNTAGT. The CDR3 protein is CASSAGQSSYNEQFF. CDR3 DNA sequence: TGTGCCAGCAGCGCAGGACAGTCCTCCTACAATGAGCAGTTCTTC.

The rearrangement joins TRBV7-2 to TRBJ2-2; either TRBD1 or TRBD2 may fit D (6 bases each). Trimming removed 8 bases from V and 7 bases from J, with 17 bases in between. CDR1 is SGHTA, CDR2 FQGNSA, per germline. The CDR3 has 14 residues. The CDR3 coding sequence is TGTGCCAGCGGAGGACGGGGGCCGGACGGGGAGCTGTTTTTT. It codes for CASGGRGPDGELFF.